The entry below describes one TCR beta chain. The antigen is unknown. This entry belongs to a study of OX40 agonist ivuxolimab in advanced cancers. Study as a whole: Dosing consisted of intravenous ivuxolimab at 0.01 to 10 mg/kg every 2 weeks. Three patients, one with hepatocellular carcinoma and two with cutaneous melanoma, achieved partial responses. Dose-escalation subjects each had hepatocellular carcinoma, melanoma, renal cell or head and neck cancer. Notes on the study in general: The specificity for antigen of the expanded peripheral T cells was not determined.

The germline V and J ends were trimmed by 5 bases and 2 bases, with 15 bases remaining between them. The CDR3 consists of 15 residues. The germline CDR1 and CDR2 sequences are MNHEY and SMNVEV (reference sequence). Here immunoSEQ multiplex PCR was the method, and the copy in TCRdb shows in-frame clones only, minus some. This table has about 26,000 clones, 79% appearing once. The specimen was CD4+ or CD8+ T cells sorted from blood, collected in a trial of the OX40 agonist ivuxolimab. This receptor was obtained from an adult with an advanced solid tumor such as melanoma, head and neck, liver or kidney cancer. The chain links TRBV27 to TRBJ1-1; no reliable D call. The CDR3 is CASSRGSPINTEAFF. In DNA, the CDR3 is TGTGCCAGCAGTCGAGGGTCCCCTATAAACACTGAAGCTTTCTTT.